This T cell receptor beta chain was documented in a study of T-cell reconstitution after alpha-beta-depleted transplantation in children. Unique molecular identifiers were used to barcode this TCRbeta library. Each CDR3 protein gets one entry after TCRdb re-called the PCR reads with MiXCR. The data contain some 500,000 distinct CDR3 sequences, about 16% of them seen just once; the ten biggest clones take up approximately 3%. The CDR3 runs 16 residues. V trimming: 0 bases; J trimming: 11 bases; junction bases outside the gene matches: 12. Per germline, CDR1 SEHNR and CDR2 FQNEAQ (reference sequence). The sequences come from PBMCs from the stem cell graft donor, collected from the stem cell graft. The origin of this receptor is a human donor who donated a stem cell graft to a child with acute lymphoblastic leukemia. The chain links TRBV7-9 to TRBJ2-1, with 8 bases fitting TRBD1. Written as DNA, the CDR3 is TGTGCCAGCAGCTTAGCCCTAGGGCAGGGGGCGCGTAAGCAGTTCTTC. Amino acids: CASSLALGQGARKQFF.